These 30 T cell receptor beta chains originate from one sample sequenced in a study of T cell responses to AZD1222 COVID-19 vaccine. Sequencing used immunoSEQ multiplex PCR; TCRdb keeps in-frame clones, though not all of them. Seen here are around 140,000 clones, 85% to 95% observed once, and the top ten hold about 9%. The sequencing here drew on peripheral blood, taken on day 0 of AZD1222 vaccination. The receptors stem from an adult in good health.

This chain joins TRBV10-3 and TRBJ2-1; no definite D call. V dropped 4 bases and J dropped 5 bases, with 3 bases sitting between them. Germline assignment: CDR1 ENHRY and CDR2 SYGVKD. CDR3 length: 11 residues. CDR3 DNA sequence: TGTGCCATCAGTGGGAACAATGAGCAGTTCTTC. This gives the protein CAISGNNEQFF.

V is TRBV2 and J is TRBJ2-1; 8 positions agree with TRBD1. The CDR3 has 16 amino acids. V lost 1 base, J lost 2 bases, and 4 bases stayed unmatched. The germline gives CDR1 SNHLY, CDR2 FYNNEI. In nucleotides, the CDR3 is TGTGCCAGCAGTGAAGACAGGGGGTTTACCTACAATGAGCAGTTCTTC. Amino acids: CASSEDRGFTYNEQFF.

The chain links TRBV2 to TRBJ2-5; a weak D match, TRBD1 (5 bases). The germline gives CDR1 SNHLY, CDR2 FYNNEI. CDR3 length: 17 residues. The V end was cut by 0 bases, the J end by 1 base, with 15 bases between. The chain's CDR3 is CASSEAPGNVVQETQYF. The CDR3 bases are TGTGCCAGCAGTGAAGCCCCAGGGAACGTGGTCCAAGAGACCCAGTACTTC.

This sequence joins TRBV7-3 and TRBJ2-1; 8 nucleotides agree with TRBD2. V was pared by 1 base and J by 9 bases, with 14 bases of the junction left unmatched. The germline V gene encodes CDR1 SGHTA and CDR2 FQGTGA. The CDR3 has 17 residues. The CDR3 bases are TGTGCCAGCAGCTTAAAAGGACCCGGGACTAGTCGAGGTGAGCAGTTCTTC. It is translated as CASSLKGPGTSRGEQFF.

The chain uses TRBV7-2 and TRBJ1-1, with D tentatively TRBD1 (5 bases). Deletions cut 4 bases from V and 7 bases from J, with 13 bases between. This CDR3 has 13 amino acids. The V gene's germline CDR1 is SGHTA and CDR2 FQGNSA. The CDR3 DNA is TGTGCCAGCAGCTCCCCGACAGAGGGTGAAGCTTTCTTT. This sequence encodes CASSSPTEGEAFF.

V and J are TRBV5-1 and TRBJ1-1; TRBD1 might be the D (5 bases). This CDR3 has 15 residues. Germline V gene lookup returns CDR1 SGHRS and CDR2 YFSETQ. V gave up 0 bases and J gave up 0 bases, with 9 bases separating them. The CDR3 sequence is CASSLGGTLNTEAFF. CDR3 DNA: TGCGCCAGCAGCTTGGGGGGGACGTTGAACACTGAAGCTTTCTTT.

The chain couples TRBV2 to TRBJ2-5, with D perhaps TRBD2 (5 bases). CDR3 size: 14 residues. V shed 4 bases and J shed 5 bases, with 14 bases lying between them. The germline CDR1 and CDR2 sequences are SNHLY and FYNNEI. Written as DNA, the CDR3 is TGTGCCAGCAGTGTACAAACACGGAGGGAGACCCAGTACTTC. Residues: CASSVQTRRETQYF.

The DNA of the CDR3 is TGTGCCAGTTCTTTCCGGGGTCACGGCTACACCTTC. Its protein product is CASSFRGHGYTF. V gene TRBV6-5 combines with J gene TRBJ1-2; D not resolved. This CDR3 has 12 amino acids. Trimming shortened V by 9 bases and J by 8 bases, and 16 bases separated the two germline ends. In germline, CDR1 is MNHEY, CDR2 SVGAGI.

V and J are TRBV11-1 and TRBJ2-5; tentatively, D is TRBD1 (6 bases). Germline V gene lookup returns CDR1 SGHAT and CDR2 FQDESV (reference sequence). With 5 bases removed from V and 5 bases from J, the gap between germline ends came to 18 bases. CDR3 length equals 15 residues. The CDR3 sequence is CASSQIQGRGETQYF. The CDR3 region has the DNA TGTGCCAGCAGCCAGATACAGGGAAGGGGTGAGACCCAGTACTTC.

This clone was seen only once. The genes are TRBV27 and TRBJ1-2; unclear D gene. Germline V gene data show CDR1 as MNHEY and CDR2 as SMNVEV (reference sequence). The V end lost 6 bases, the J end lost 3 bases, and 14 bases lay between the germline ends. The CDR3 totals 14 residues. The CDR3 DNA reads TGTGCCAGCAGCGAAAATGACGGTCACTATGGCTACACCTTC. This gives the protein CASSENDGHYGYTF.

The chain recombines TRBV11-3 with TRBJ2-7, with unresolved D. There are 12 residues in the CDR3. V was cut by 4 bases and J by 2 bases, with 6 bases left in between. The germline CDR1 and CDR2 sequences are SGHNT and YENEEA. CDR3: CASSSNPYEQYF. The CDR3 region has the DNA TGTGCCAGCAGCTCAAATCCCTACGAGCAGTACTTC.

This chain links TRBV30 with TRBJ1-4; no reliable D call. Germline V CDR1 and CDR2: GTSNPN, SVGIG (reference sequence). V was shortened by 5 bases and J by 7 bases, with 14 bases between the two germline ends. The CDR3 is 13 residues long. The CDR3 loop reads CAWSGGPSEKLFF. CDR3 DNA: TGTGCCTGGTCAGGAGGTCCTAGTGAAAAACTGTTTTTT.

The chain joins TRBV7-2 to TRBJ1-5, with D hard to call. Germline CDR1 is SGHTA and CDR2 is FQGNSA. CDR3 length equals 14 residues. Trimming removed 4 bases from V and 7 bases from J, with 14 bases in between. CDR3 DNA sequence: TGTGCCAGCAGCTCCCTGGCTTTAGGGCAGCCCCAGCATTTT. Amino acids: CASSSLALGQPQHF.

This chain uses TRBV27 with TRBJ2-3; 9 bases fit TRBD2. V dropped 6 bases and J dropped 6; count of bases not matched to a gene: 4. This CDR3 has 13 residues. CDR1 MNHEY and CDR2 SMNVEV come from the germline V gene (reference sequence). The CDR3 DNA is TGTGCCAGCAGGGTTGCGGGGGGGGATACGCAGTATTTT. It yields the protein CASRVAGGDTQYF.

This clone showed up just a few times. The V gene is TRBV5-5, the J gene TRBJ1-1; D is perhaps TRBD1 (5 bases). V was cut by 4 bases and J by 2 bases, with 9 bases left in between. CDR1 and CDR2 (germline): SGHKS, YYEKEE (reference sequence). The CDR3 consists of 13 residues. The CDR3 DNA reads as TGTGCCAGCAGCGGGACGGACAACACTGAAGCTTTCTTT. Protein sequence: CASSGTDNTEAFF.

The CDR3 sequence is CATSAGGEGQPQHF. Here the CDR3 DNA reads TGTGCCACCAGTGCAGGGGGCGAGGGTCAGCCCCAGCATTTT. The rearrangement links TRBV24-1 to TRBJ1-5; 8 bases line up with TRBD1. The germline gives CDR1 KGHDR, CDR2 SFDVKD. V lost 5 bases to trimming and J lost 6 bases; unmatched junction nucleotides: 5. The CDR3 loop spans 14 amino acids.

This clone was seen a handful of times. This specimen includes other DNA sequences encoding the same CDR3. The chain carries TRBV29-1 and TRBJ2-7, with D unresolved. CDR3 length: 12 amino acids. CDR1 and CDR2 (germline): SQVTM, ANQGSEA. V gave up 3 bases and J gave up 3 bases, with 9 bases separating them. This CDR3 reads CSVETGDYEQYF. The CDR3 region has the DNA TGCAGCGTTGAGACTGGGGACTACGAGCAGTACTTC.

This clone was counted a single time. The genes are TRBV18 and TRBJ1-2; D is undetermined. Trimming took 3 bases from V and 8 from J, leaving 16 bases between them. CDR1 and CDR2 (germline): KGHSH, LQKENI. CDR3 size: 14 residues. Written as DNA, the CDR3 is TGTGCCAGCTCACCCGGACGGGGTCAATCGGGCTACACCTTC. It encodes CASSPGRGQSGYTF.

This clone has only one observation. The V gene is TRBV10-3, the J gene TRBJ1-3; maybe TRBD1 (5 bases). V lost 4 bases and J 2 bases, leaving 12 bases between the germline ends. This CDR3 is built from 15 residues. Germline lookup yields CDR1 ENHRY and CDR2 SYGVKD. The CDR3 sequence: CAISVGEGTGNTIYF. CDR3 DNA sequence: TGTGCCATCAGTGTGGGGGAGGGAACTGGAAACACCATATATTTT.

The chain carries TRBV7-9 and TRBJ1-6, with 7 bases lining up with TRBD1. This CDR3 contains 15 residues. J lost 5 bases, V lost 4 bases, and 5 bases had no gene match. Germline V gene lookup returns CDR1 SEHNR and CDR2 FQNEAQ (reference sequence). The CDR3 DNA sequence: TGTGCCAGCAGCTACGGGACAGTAAATAATTCACCCCTCCACTTT. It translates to CASSYGTVNNSPLHF.

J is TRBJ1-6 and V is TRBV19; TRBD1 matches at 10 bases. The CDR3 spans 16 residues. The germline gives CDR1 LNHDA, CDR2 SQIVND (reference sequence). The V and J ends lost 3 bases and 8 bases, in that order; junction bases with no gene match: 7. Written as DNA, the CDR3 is TGTGCCAGTAGTATGGAGACAGGGGGCATTTATTCACCCCTCCACTTT. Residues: CASSMETGGIYSPLHF.

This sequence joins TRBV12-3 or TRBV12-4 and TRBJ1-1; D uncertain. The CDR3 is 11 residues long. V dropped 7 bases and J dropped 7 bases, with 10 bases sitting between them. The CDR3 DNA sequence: TGTGCCAGCAAATCGGTGCGTGAAGCTTTCTTT. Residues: CASKSVREAFF.

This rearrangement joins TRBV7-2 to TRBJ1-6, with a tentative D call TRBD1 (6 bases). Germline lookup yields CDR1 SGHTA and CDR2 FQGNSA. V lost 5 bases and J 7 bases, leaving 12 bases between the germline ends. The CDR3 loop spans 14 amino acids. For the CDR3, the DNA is TGTGCCAGCAGCATCGACAGGCACAATTCACCCCTCCACTTT. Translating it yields CASSIDRHNSPLHF.

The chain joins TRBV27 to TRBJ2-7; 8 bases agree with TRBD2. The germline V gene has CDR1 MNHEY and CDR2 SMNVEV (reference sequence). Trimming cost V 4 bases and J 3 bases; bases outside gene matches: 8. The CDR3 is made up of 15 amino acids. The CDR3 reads CASSSLAGQSYEQYF. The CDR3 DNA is TGTGCCAGCAGTTCCTTAGCGGGGCAAAGCTACGAGCAGTACTTC.

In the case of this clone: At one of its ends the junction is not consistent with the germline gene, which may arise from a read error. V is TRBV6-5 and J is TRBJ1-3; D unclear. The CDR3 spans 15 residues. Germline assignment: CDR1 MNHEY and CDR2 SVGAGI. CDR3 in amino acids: CASRETPSSGNTMYF. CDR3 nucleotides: TGTGCCAGCAGAGAGACACCTAGCTCTGGAAACACCATGTATTTT.

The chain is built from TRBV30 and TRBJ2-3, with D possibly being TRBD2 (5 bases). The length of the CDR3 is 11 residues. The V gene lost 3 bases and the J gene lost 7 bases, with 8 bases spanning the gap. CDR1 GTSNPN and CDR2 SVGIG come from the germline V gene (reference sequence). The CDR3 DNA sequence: TGTGCCTGGAGAACTAGTTATACGCAGTATTTT. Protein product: CAWRTSYTQYF.

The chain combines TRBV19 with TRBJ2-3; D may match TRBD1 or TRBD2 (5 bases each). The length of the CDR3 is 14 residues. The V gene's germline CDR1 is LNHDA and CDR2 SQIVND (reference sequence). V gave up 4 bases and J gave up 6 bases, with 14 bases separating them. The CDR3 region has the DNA TGTGCCAGTAGTACGGGACCCCAAGCTGATACGCAGTATTTT. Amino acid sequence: CASSTGPQADTQYF.

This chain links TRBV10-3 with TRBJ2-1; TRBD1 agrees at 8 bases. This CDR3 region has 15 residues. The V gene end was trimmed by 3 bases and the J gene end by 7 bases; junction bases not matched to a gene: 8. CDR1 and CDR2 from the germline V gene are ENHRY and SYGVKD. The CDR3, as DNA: TGTGCCATCAGTGACTCAGGGGGCGCGGGAAATGAGCAGTTCTTC. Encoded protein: CAISDSGGAGNEQFF.

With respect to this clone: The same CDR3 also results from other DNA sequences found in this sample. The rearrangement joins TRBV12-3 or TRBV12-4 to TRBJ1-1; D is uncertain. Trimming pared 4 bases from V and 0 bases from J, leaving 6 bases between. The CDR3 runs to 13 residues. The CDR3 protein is CASSSNLNTEAFF. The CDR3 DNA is TGTGCCAGCAGTTCCAACTTGAACACTGAAGCTTTCTTT.

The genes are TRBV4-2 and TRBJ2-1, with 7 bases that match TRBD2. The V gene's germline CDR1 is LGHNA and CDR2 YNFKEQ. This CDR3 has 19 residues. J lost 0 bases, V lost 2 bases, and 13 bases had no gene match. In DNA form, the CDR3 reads TGTGCCAGCAGCCAAACTGCGCTAGCGGCGACCGGCTCCTACAATGAGCAGTTCTTC. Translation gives CASSQTALAATGSYNEQFF.